Listed below are T cell receptor beta chains from one sample, sequenced in a study of T-cell memory formation after mild COVID-19. Each CDR3 protein gets one entry after TCRdb re-called the 5' RACE reads with MiXCR. This repertoire shows roughly 300,000 distinct CDR3 sequences, roughly 13% found once; its top ten account for 22%. The material sequenced was PBMCs or a T cell subset sorted from them (not recorded which). The source is a man aged 18 to 30 who had mild COVID-19 (a few samples of this study predate the infection). Cell type and time point are not known. The CDR3 runs from the conserved cysteine through the conserved F or W. D genes are given only for firm matches. Some rows mark clone size as missing; the rest say once, few, many or name a class of expanded clone.

TRBJ1-1 | few | - | TRBV15 | TGTGCCACCAGCAGTCCGGGGGCTACTGAAGCTTTCTTT | CATSSPGATEAFF
TRBJ1-1 | many | - | TRBV29-1 | TGCAGCGTTGAGAAGGGTTGGGACACTGAAGCTTTCTTT | CSVEKGWDTEAFF
TRBJ1-2 | - | - | TRBV2 | TGTGCCAGCAGTGAAGCCGGGAGCCGAACTAACTATGGCTACACCTTC | CASSEAGSRTNYGYTF
TRBJ2-7 | - | - | TRBV5-1 | TGCGCCAGCAGCTCCTTTGGGGACCGACCTTGGGAGCAGTACTTC | CASSSFGDRPWEQYF
TRBJ2-6 | - | TRBD1 | TRBV12-3/TRBV12-4 | TGTGCCAGCGGCCGGGACAGAAAGGCCCCCTCCTCTGGGGCCAACGTCCTGACTTTC | CASGRDRKAPSSGANVLTF
TRBJ2-5 | few | - | TRBV25-1 | TGTGCCAGCAGTGAATCAGGACAAGAGACCCAGTACTTC | CASSESGQETQYF
TRBJ1-1 | few | - | TRBV6-5 | TGTGCCAGCATTCCGGGACACAAGAACACTGAAGCTTTCTTT | CASIPGHKNTEAFF
TRBJ2-3 | medium-sized | - | TRBV5-1 | TGCGCCAGCAGCTTCGAACGAGGCACAGATACGCAGTATTTT | CASSFERGTDTQYF
TRBJ1-4 | - | TRBD1 | TRBV15 | TGTGCCACCAGCAGAGATGGTGGACAGGGTGCAACTAATGAAAAACTGTTTTTT | CATSRDGGQGATNEKLFF
TRBJ2-5 | few | - | TRBV5-1 | TGCGCCAGCAGCTTCGGAAACCACGAGACCCAGTACTTC | CASSFGNHETQYF
TRBJ2-5 | many | TRBD2 | TRBV20-1 | TGCAGTGCTAGCGATTTTTCGCGGGGGGGAGAGACCCAGTACTTC | CSASDFSRGGETQYF
TRBJ2-3 | few | - | TRBV7-9 | TGTGCCAGCAGCTACCACCCTTGGGGGACAGATACGCAGTATTTT | CASSYHPWGTDTQYF
TRBJ2-1 | many | - | TRBV12-3/TRBV12-4 | TGTGCCAGCAGTTTTCCCAATCGTGAGCAGTTCTTC | CASSFPNREQFF
TRBJ2-5 | few | - | TRBV21-1 | TGTGCCAGCAGCAGTGTCCTAGCGCCAACGGCGCAAGAGACCCAGTACTTC | CASSSVLAPTAQETQYF
TRBJ1-6 | - | - | TRBV15 | TGTGCCACCAGTGGGAGCTCCTATAATTCACCCCTCCACTTT | CATSGSSYNSPLHF
TRBJ2-1 | - | TRBD2 | TRBV5-4 | TGTGCCAGCAGCTTTACTAGCGGGGGGGGTGGTGAGCAGTTCTTC | CASSFTSGGGGEQFF
TRBJ2-1 | - | - | TRBV4-2 | TGTGCCAGCAGCCAGGAGTTACTAGGTATTGAGCAGTTCTTC | CASSQELLGIEQFF
TRBJ2-1 | many | TRBD2 | TRBV4-1 | TGCGCCAGCAGCCCCGGACTAGCGGACTACAATGAGCAGTTCTTC | CASSPGLADYNEQFF
TRBJ1-5 | - | - | TRBV5-5 | TGTGCCAGCAGCCAGACAGCTAATAGCAATCAGCCCCAGCATTTT | CASSQTANSNQPQHF
TRBJ2-3 | many | TRBD2 | TRBV7-3 | TGTGCCAGCAGCTCAGGACTAGGGGCAGATACGCAGTATTTT | CASSSGLGADTQYF
TRBJ1-1 | - | - | TRBV6-5 | TGTGCCAGCACTCTAAATACAGGGCAGGGCACTGAAGCTTTCTTT | CASTLNTGQGTEAFF
TRBJ2-7 | many | TRBD1 | TRBV12-3/TRBV12-4 | TGTGCCAGCAGTCTCGGACAGGGGGGCACCTACGAGCAGTACTTC | CASSLGQGGTYEQYF
TRBJ1-1 | few | - | TRBV6-5 | TGTGCCAGCACCCCAGGATCCGCGATCAACACTGAAGCTTTCTTT | CASTPGSAINTEAFF
TRBJ2-1 | few | - | TRBV6-1 | TGTGCCAGCAAGGAGGACAATGAGCAGTTCTTC | CASKEDNEQFF
TRBJ1-5 | many | - | TRBV4-3 | TGCGCCAGCAGCCAAGATGCCAATCAGCCCCAGCATTTT | CASSQDANQPQHF
TRBJ2-3 | - | - | TRBV6-5 | TGTGCCAGCAGTCAAAAGGATACGCAGTATTTT | CASSQKDTQYF
TRBJ1-1 | - | - | TRBV29-1 | TGCAGCGTTGGCCGGGGCGGGAGTGGCACTGAAGCTTTCTTT | CSVGRGGSGTEAFF
TRBJ2-1 | few | TRBD2 | TRBV20-1 | TGCAGTGCTGCACGACTAGCTAACCCCAATGAGCAGTTCTTC | CSAARLANPNEQFF
TRBJ1-2 | - | - | TRBV12-3/TRBV12-4 | TGTGCCAGCAGCCAGGGACCCTCGTCCCGCTACACCTTC | CASSQGPSSRYTF
TRBJ2-7 | - | - | TRBV4-1 | TGCGCCAGCAGCCATAGGTCTTTTCTTGACGAGCAGTACTTC | CASSHRSFLDEQYF
TRBJ2-3 | few | - | TRBV29-1 | TGCAGCCACGACGGGGAGATCACAGATACGCAGTATTTT | CSHDGEITDTQYF
TRBJ2-7 | many | - | TRBV20-1 | TGCAGTGCTAGACGCCAGGGGTACGAGCAGTACTTC | CSARRQGYEQYF
TRBJ1-4 | - | - | TRBV29-1 | TGCAGCGTTGAAGTAGTAAGAGGGGGGAGTGAAAAACTGTTTTTT | CSVEVVRGGSEKLFF
TRBJ2-3 | - | TRBD2 | TRBV27 | TGTGCCAGCAGTTTTTGGCTAGCGGGGGGGAAGGAGACGCAGTATTTT | CASSFWLAGGKETQYF
TRBJ2-5 | few | - | TRBV6-7 | TGTGCCAGCAGTTACGGCGGCGCGGGATTCCAAGAGACCCAGTACTTC | CASSYGGAGFQETQYF
TRBJ1-2 | - | - | TRBV9 | TGTGCCAGCAGAGCCTCCCATTATGGCTACACCTTC | CASRASHYGYTF
TRBJ2-3 | - | TRBD1 | TRBV12-3/TRBV12-4 | TGTGCCAGCAGTCCGCGGGACAGGGAAAGCACAGATACGCAGTATTTT | CASSPRDRESTDTQYF
TRBJ2-7 | few | - | TRBV3-1 | TGTGCCAGCAGCCCCTGGACAGTCTCCTACGAGCAGTACTTC | CASSPWTVSYEQYF
TRBJ2-7 | few | - | TRBV7-2 | TGTGCCAGCAGCCCCCGTCGGACAAGGCCCCTCTTTCTGCACTTC | CASSPRRTRPLFLHF
TRBJ2-5 | many | TRBD2 | TRBV5-1 | TGCGCCAGCAGCCGACTAGCGGGGGGGCAAGAGACCCAGTACTTC | CASSRLAGGQETQYF
TRBJ2-3 | few | TRBD1 | TRBV4-3 | TGCGCCAGCAGCCAAGATGGGACAGGGGGCAGGGCAGATACGCAGTATTTT | CASSQDGTGGRADTQYF
TRBJ2-3 | - | - | TRBV27 | TGTGCCAGCACGCCCGGGGTGGTTGGGGATACGCAGTATTTT | CASTPGVVGDTQYF
TRBJ2-6 | few | TRBD2 | TRBV5-5 | TGTGCCAGCAGCTTCGTCCGCGGCGGGAGCTCTGGGGCCAACGTCCTGACTTTC | CASSFVRGGSSGANVLTF
TRBJ2-1 | - | TRBD2 | TRBV10-3 | TGTGCCATCAGTGGCGCTAGCGGGAGAGTCGATGAGCAGTTCTTC | CAISGASGRVDEQFF
TRBJ2-2 | many | TRBD1 | TRBV6-2/TRBV6-3 | TGTGCCAGCAGTTATGGGACAGGGCGAGCGACAGGGGAGCTGTTTTTT | CASSYGTGRATGELFF
TRBJ1-6 | few | - | TRBV6-2/TRBV6-3 | TGTGCCAGCAACCAATGGGGCAACAATTCACCCCTCCACTTT | CASNQWGNNSPLHF
TRBJ1-1 | - | - | TRBV20-1 | TGCAGTGCTCAACCCGGGAACACTGAAGCTTTCTTT | CSAQPGNTEAFF
TRBJ2-5 | - | TRBD2 | TRBV19 | TGTGCCACGAAGACGAGGGGAGGGGAGACCCAGTACTTC | CATKTRGGETQYF
TRBJ2-5 | few | - | TRBV6-2/TRBV6-3 | TGTGCCAGCACCCAAGGGGCGGTCCGGGAGACCCAGTACTTC | CASTQGAVRETQYF
TRBJ2-7 | - | - | TRBV4-3 | TGCGCCAGCAGCCAAGATCTGGCCGTCTACGAGCAGTACTTC | CASSQDLAVYEQYF
TRBJ1-3 | - | - | TRBV6-5 | TGTGCCAGCAGACGGGGGGTCTCTGGAAACACCATATATTTT | CASRRGVSGNTIYF
TRBJ1-1 | - | - | TRBV4-3 | TGCGCCAGCAGCCAAACGGGCTTAACTGGCGCTTTCTTT | CASSQTGLTGAFF
TRBJ2-7 | - | TRBD1 | TRBV10-3 | TGTGCCAACCGGGGGGACAGGGTTATGGACGAGCAGTACTTC | CANRGDRVMDEQYF
TRBJ1-2 | - | TRBD1 | TRBV29-1 | TGCAGCGTTGTACCACAGGGGGCCTATGGCTACACCTTC | CSVVPQGAYGYTF
TRBJ1-1 | few | TRBD1 | TRBV20-1 | TGCAGTGCTGGCCAGAGGGGGCCGAACACTGAAGCTTTCTTT | CSAGQRGPNTEAFF
TRBJ1-1 | few | - | TRBV3-1 | TGTGCCAGCAGCCAAGATAACGGCGCTGAAGCTTTCTTT | CASSQDNGAEAFF
TRBJ1-3 | few | TRBD1 | TRBV20-1 | TGCAGTGCCAGACAGTCGACAGGGGGCGCCTTT | CSARQSTGGAF